These T cell receptor beta chains were read from a single sample in a study of T cell responses to AZD1222 COVID-19 vaccine. Method: immunoSEQ multiplex PCR; TCRdb's copy keeps in-frame clones and lacks some. The table lists about 150,000 clones, about nine tenths of them singletons. The sequenced sample was peripheral blood, obtained on day 0 of AZD1222 vaccination. Every receptor here comes from an adult in good health. The CDR3 runs from the conserved cysteine through the conserved F or W. A D gene is named only where the DNA matches it firmly. Some rows have no size entry. The others give once, few or many, or a class for an expanded clone.

j_call cdr3_length d_call clone_size v_call cdr3_aa cdr3_nt
TRBJ1-1 15 NA NA TRBV6-2/TRBV6-3 CASSYWGRLDTEAFF TGTGCCAGCAGTTACTGGGGGAGGCTGGACACTGAAGCTTTCTTT
TRBJ2-1 17 NA NA TRBV9 CASSVGRGSEIGHEQFF TGTGCCAGCAGCGTAGGTCGGGGCAGTGAAATTGGCCATGAGCAGTTCTTC
TRBJ2-7 17 NA NA TRBV27 CASSPTLGVRNLYEQYF TGTGCCAGCAGTCCAACCTTGGGGGTCAGAAATCTTTACGAGCAGTACTTC
TRBJ2-7 15 TRBD1 NA TRBV28 CASSFRTGVFDEQYF TGTGCCAGCAGTTTTAGAACAGGGGTTTTCGACGAGCAGTACTTC
TRBJ2-1 18 TRBD2 NA TRBV28 CASSMHGPGLAGINEQFF TGTGCCAGCAGTATGCACGGGCCGGGACTAGCGGGAATCAATGAGCAGTTCTTC
TRBJ1-1 15 TRBD1 NA TRBV28 CASSSPGQVNTEAFF TGTGCCAGCAGTTCCCCGGGACAGGTGAACACTGAAGCTTTCTTT
TRBJ1-2 15 NA NA TRBV2 CASSEKGTTNYGYTF TGTGCCAGCAGTGAAAAGGGTACAACTAACTATGGCTACACCTTC
TRBJ2-7 14 NA NA TRBV9 CASSVDLGNREQYF TGTGCCAGCAGCGTAGATTTAGGGAATCGCGAGCAGTACTTC
TRBJ2-7 17 TRBD1 NA TRBV5-1 CASSLLQGQKKLYEQYF TGCGCCAGCAGCTTGTTACAGGGGCAGAAAAAACTCTACGAGCAGTACTTC
TRBJ2-2 14 NA NA TRBV24-1 CATSDFRDTGELFF TGTGCCACCAGTGATTTCAGGGACACCGGGGAGCTGTTTTTT
TRBJ1-6 17 TRBD1 NA TRBV5-8 CASSLGTGSSNNSPLHF TGTGCCAGCAGCTTGGGGACAGGCTCCTCGAATAATTCACCCCTCCACTTT
TRBJ2-1 15 TRBD2 NA TRBV15 CATSRYRGSGNEQFF TGTGCCACCAGCAGATACCGCGGTAGCGGGAATGAGCAGTTCTTC
TRBJ1-2 11 NA NA TRBV20-1 CSARPVGGYTF TGCAGTGCTAGACCCGTTGGTGGCTACACCTTC
TRBJ2-5 11 NA NA TRBV12-3/TRBV12-4 CASSLQETQYF TGTGCCAGCAGTTTGCAAGAGACCCAGTACTTC
TRBJ2-7 16 TRBD1 NA TRBV4-1 CASSQTTGTGVYEQYF TGCGCCAGCAGCCAAACTACCGGGACAGGGGTTTACGAGCAGTACTTC
TRBJ1-4 14 NA NA TRBV19 CASSPRTTNEKLFF TGTGCCAGTAGTCCGAGGACGACTAATGAAAAACTGTTTTTT
TRBJ1-1 14 TRBD1 NA TRBV5-1 CASSWDRMNTEAFF TGCGCCAGCAGCTGGGACAGGATGAACACTGAAGCTTTCTTT
TRBJ2-7 11 NA once TRBV20-1 CSATGLYEQYF TGCAGTGCTACAGGGCTCTACGAGCAGTACTTC
TRBJ2-3 11 NA NA TRBV2 CASSSTDTQYF TGTGCCAGCAGTTCGACAGATACGCAGTATTTT
TRBJ2-7 16 TRBD2 few TRBV27 CASSLSLRGSTYEQYF TGTGCCAGCAGTTTATCGCTCCGCGGGAGCACCTACGAGCAGTACTTC
TRBJ1-1 15 TRBD1 NA TRBV15 CATSRAGQGPTEAFF TGTGCCACCAGCAGAGCAGGACAGGGACCCACTGAAGCTTTCTTT
TRBJ1-3 15 NA NA TRBV28 CASSLVRGAGNTIYF TGTGCCAGCAGCCTGGTCAGGGGAGCTGGAAACACCATATATTTT
TRBJ1-5 14 TRBD1 NA TRBV6-2/TRBV6-3 CASSQDRAYQPQHF TGTGCCAGCAGCCAGGACAGGGCTTATCAGCCCCAGCATTTT
TRBJ2-2 15 NA NA TRBV19 CASSIPYLNTGELFF TGTGCCAGTAGTATACCTTACTTGAACACCGGGGAGCTGTTTTTT
TRBJ2-7 11 NA once TRBV19 CASSTRVEQYF TGTGCCAGTAGTACCAGGGTCGAGCAGTACTTC
TRBJ2-7 15 NA NA TRBV18 CASSPWGISRYEQYF TGTGCCAGCTCACCTTGGGGAATTAGCCGCTACGAGCAGTACTTC
TRBJ2-1 16 TRBD2 NA TRBV7-3 CASSAISGRSYNEQFF TGTGCCAGCAGCGCCATTAGCGGGAGGAGTTACAATGAGCAGTTCTTC
TRBJ2-1 20 TRBD2 NA TRBV3-1/TRBV3-2 CASRQPRLAGSTSSYNEQFF TGTGCCAGCAGACAACCCCGGCTAGCGGGTTCTACGAGCTCCTACAATGAGCAGTTCTTC
TRBJ1-5 16 NA NA TRBV7-2 CASSLAGVNSNQPQHF TGTGCCAGCAGCTTAGCGGGAGTAAATAGCAATCAGCCCCAGCATTTT
TRBJ2-5 16 TRBD2 NA TRBV28 CASSPSGRASGETQYF TGTGCCAGCAGCCCTAGCGGGAGAGCATCGGGAGAGACCCAGTACTTC
TRBJ2-5 13 TRBD1 NA TRBV7-3 CASSLTGLETQYF TGTGCCAGCAGTCTGACAGGGTTAGAGACCCAGTACTTC
TRBJ2-2 16 TRBD2 NA TRBV9 CASSVGASGLTGELFF TGTGCCAGCAGCGTAGGAGCTAGCGGGCTCACCGGGGAGCTGTTTTTT
TRBJ1-3 17 NA NA TRBV18 CASSPPNTKSSGNTIYF TGTGCCAGCTCACCACCTAATACGAAGAGCTCTGGAAACACCATATATTTT
TRBJ1-5 14 NA NA TRBV6-1 CASSEGDGNQPQHF TGTGCCAGCAGTGAGGGAGACGGTAATCAGCCCCAGCATTTT
TRBJ2-3 17 NA NA TRBV15 CATSRLTTGSYGDTQYF TGTGCCACCAGCAGGTTGACAACGGGTTCGTACGGAGATACGCAGTATTTT
TRBJ1-1 13 NA NA TRBV11-2 CASSLDLNTEAFF TGTGCCAGCAGCTTAGACCTGAACACTGAAGCTTTCTTT
TRBJ2-1 17 NA NA TRBV3-1/TRBV3-2 CASSQDGPAASYNEQFF TGTGCCAGCAGCCAAGACGGTCCCGCGGCTTCCTACAATGAGCAGTTCTTC
TRBJ2-5 11 NA NA TRBV12-3/TRBV12-4 CASSFGETQYF TGTGCCAGCAGTTTTGGGGAGACCCAGTACTTC
TRBJ2-1 16 TRBD2 NA TRBV19 CASSTSSGSSYNEQFF TGTGCCAGTAGTACCTCTAGCGGAAGCTCCTACAATGAGCAGTTCTTC
TRBJ2-2 13 NA NA TRBV6-4 CASSEHNTGELFF TGTGCCAGCAGTGAACACAACACCGGGGAGCTGTTTTTT
TRBJ2-7 17 TRBD1 NA TRBV28 CASSLLGQGVLSYEQYF TGTGCCAGCAGCTTACTGGGACAGGGGGTACTCAGCTACGAGCAGTACTTC
TRBJ1-2 14 NA NA TRBV4-3 CASSQDTDNYGYTF TGCGCCAGCAGCCAAGATACGGATAACTATGGCTACACCTTC
TRBJ1-1 15 NA NA TRBV9 CASSVSGSRETEAFF TGTGCCAGCAGCGTATCAGGTTCCAGGGAGACTGAAGCTTTCTTT
TRBJ2-5 12 NA NA TRBV29-1 CSIHSGTGTQYF TGCAGCATACACAGTGGTACGGGGACCCAGTACTTC
TRBJ1-1 17 NA NA TRBV10-3 CAISEVIPAQMNTEAFF TGTGCCATCAGTGAGGTTATTCCCGCCCAGATGAACACTGAAGCTTTCTTT
TRBJ2-5 13 NA NA TRBV7-9 CASSPSGQETQYF TGTGCCAGCAGCCCTAGTGGCCAAGAGACCCAGTACTTC